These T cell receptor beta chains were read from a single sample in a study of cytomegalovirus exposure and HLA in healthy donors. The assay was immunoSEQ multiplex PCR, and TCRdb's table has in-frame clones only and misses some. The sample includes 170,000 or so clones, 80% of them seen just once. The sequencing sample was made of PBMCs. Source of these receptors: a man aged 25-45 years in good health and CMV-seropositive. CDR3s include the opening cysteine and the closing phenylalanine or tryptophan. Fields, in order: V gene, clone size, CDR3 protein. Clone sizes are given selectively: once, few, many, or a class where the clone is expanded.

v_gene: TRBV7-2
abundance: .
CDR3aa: CASSPGNSPSTDTQYF

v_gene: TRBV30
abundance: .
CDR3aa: CAWSVQDRVWETQYF

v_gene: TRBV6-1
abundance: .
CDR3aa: CASSEKQGGTQYF

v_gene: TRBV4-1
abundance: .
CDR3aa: CASSQPDFRGRGGNTIYF

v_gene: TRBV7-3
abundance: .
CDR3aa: CATSRQVTDTQYF

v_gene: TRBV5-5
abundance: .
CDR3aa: CASSLVGTSEAFF

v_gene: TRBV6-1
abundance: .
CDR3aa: CASRAGADTQYF

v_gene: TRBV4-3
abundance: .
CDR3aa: CASSLLGHPVPYEQYF

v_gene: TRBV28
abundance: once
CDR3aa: CASSLRQGAIASYTF

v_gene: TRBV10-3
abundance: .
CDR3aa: CAITMESNTGELFF

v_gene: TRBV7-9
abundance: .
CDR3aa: CASGGEGRTEAFF

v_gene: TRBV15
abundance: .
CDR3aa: CATSQLNTEAFF

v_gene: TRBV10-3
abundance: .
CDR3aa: CAISEGGTVSYGYTF

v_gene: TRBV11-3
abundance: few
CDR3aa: CASSLEAGGAKTNEQFF

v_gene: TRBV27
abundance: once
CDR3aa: CASSRDSSPYGYTF

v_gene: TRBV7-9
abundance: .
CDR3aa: CASSTSVGTGVTGELFF

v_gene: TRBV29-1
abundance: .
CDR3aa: CSVVRRQGRSYEQYF

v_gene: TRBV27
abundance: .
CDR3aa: CASGTKWREFYNEQFF

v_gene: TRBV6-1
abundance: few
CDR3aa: CASKGERSTDTQYF

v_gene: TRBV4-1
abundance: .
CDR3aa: CASSQDRRASGTQYF

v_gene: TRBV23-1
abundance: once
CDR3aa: CASSRRGDGRTFPNQPQHF

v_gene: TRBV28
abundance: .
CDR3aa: CASSLRGATNEKLFF

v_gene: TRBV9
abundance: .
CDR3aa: CASSPRSGSAVGQFF

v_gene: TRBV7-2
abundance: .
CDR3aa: CASSSYYHTDTQYF

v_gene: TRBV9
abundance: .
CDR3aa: CASSNRQGAYGYTF

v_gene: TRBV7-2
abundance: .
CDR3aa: CASSTGLADETQYF

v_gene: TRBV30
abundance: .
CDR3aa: CAWSVLSSDTQYF

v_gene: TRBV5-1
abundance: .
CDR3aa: CASSLGRTSGRPTYEQYF

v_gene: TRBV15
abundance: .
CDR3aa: CATSRELVDTQYF

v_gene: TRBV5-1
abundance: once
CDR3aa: CASSPTQEYEQYF

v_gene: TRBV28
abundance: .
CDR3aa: CASSVYRGRDMNTEAFF

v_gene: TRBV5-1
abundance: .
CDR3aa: CASSLGISSFSSYEQYF

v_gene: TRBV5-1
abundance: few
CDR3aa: CASSLRTGGGSPLHF

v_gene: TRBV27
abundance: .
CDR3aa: CASSLSIGRTYGYTF

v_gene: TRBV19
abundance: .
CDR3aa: CASSVQGGGGYTF

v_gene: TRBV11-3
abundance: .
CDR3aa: CASSYAVQETQYF

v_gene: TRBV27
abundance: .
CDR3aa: CASSRTGTNQPQHF